The entry below describes one TCR beta chain. Its specificity is unknown. These data originate in a study of memory CD4+ T cells and cytomegalovirus serostatus. At the level of the study: Donors were healthy Belgian adults, about ten CMV seropositive and roughly 25 seronegative. Points from the study as a whole: Suggested: most of the CMV-linked TCR signature lies in CD4+ memory cells.

The CDR3 runs 13 residues. CDR1 LNHDA and CDR2 SQIVND come from the germline V gene (reference sequence). V lost 6 bases to trimming and J lost 3 bases, with 12 bases between them. Source study methods: After removing out-of-frame reads, 2 million to 2.5 million distinct TCRbeta sequences remained. Produced via immunoSEQ multiplex PCR; TCRdb's table is partial and in-frame only. The D gene and trimming were derived from the DNA, and the V and J assignments and clone size from that table. The sample yields about 52,000 clones, more than 70% seen once. The sort gate was single viable CD3+CD4+CD8-CD45RO+ cells for memory CD4+ T cells. Serum IgG to CMV pp150, pp28, p38 and p52 defined serostatus.

The receptor's source is an adult in good health and CMV-seropositive. The sample was memory CD4+ T cells from blood. The chain recombines TRBV19 with TRBJ2-7; D is possibly TRBD2 (6 bases). CDR3 sequence (DNA): TGTGCCAGTAGCCGGACTACTTTCTACGAGCAGTACTTC. Amino acid sequence: CASSRTTFYEQYF.